Sequencing of this T cell receptor (beta chain) was carried out in a study of T cell responses to AZD1222 COVID-19 vaccine. Profiling relied on immunoSEQ multiplex PCR, and the TCRdb table lists in-frame clones only, not all of them. The sample consists of some 64,000 clones, just over 90% of them appearing once. Study results and caveats: Reports say nearly half of spike-specific TCRs go after unmutated variant regions.

The CDR3 extends over 12 amino acids. Germline CDR1 MNHEY, CDR2 SVGAGI. V shed 6 bases, J shed 10 bases, and the junction held 6 bases outside the gene matches. Concerning this clone itself: The antigen remains undetermined.

The chain has TRBV6-5 and TRBJ1-3, with 7 positions matching TRBD1. The sample consisted of peripheral blood, taken 28 days after the second dose of the MenACWY control vaccine. This TCR came from an adult who received the MenACWY meningococcal vaccine as a control. The CDR3, as DNA: TGTGCCAGCAGATCCCCAGGGGGGACCATATATTTT. Translating it yields CASRSPGGTIYF.